The 29 T cell receptor beta chains in this list originate from one sample, sequenced in a study of cytomegalovirus exposure and HLA in healthy donors. The PCR contained 60 Vbeta and 13 Jbeta primers. Method: immunoSEQ multiplex PCR; TCRdb's copy keeps in-frame clones and lacks some. Seen here are roughly 150,000 clones, approximately 84% observed once, and the top ten hold roughly 2.3%. The sequencing input was PBMCs. The source is a woman aged 18-29 years in good health and CMV-seronegative.

The gene calls are TRBV28 and TRBJ2-7; D possibly corresponds to TRBD1 (6 bases). CDR1 and CDR2 (germline): MDHEN, SYDVKM. Trimming stripped 8 bases from V and 0 bases from J, with 11 bases between. This CDR3 contains 13 residues. The CDR3: CASSTGSSYEQYF. As DNA, the CDR3 is TGTGCCAGCTCTACAGGGAGCTCCTACGAGCAGTACTTC.

The sample holds one count of this clone. This chain uses TRBV5-1 with TRBJ2-1; 9 bases agree with TRBD2. Germline CDR1 reads SGHRS; CDR2 reads YFSETQ. The CDR3 has 16 residues. V was pared by 3 bases and J by 8 bases, with 12 bases of the junction left unmatched. CDR3 loop: CASSSRGSGSNDEQFF. The CDR3 DNA follows: TGCGCCAGCAGCTCCCGGGGTAGCGGGAGTAACGATGAGCAGTTCTTC.

The rearrangement links TRBV28 to TRBJ1-3; 7 bases are shared with TRBD1. CDR1 and CDR2 from the germline V gene are MDHEN and SYDVKM. The V and J ends lost 6 bases and 0 bases, in that order; junction bases with no gene match: 5. This CDR3 spans 15 amino acids. The CDR3 DNA sequence: TGTGCCAGCAGACTAGGGGGCGTCTCTGGAAACACCATATATTTT. This gives the protein CASRLGGVSGNTIYF.

This clone was detected a few times. The chain links TRBV19 to TRBJ2-2; 9 bases fit TRBD2. The CDR3 sequence is 16 residues long. CDR1 and CDR2 (germline): LNHDA, SQIVND (reference sequence). After removal of 5 bases from V and 4 bases from J, the junction contained 8 bases not matched to a gene. CDR3 DNA: TGTGCCAGTAGTCCCCCGCCACTAGCGGGCACCGGGGAGCTGTTTTTT. It codes for CASSPPPLAGTGELFF.

Comments on this clone: Other DNA sequences within the sample encode an identical CDR3. CDR3 coding DNA: TGCGCCAGCAGCTTGACTAGCGGTAGCACAGATACGCAGTATTTT. Translating it yields CASSLTSGSTDTQYF. V and J are TRBV5-1 and TRBJ2-3; TRBD2 agrees at 8 bases. The germline CDR1 and CDR2 sequences are SGHRS and YFSETQ. J lost 0 bases, V lost 1 base, and 1 base had no gene match. The CDR3 has 15 amino acids.

Note on this clone: One junction end does not reproduce the germline sequence, and a read error may be involved. The V and J genes are TRBV10-3 and TRBJ2-5; 8 nucleotides agree with TRBD2. The CDR3 has 13 residues. The germline V gene encodes CDR1 ENHRY and CDR2 SYGVKD. In DNA form, the CDR3 reads TGTGCCATCAGTGAGGCTAGCGGGCCCGGGAGAAACTTC. Its translation: CAISEASGPGRNF.

The chain employs TRBV18 and TRBJ1-3; maybe TRBD1 (5 bases). The CDR3 spans 16 residues. The germline V gene encodes CDR1 KGHSH and CDR2 LQKENI. V was shortened by 3 bases and J by 0 bases, with 12 bases between the two germline ends. The CDR3 sequence: CASSPLTESSGNTIYF. CDR3 DNA: TGTGCCAGCTCACCCCTGACAGAGAGCTCTGGAAACACCATATATTTT.

V gene TRBV28 combines with J gene TRBJ1-5; D might be TRBD1 (5 bases). This CDR3 spans 14 amino acids. Germline loops: CDR1 MDHEN, CDR2 SYDVKM. With 4 bases removed from V and 6 bases from J, the gap between germline ends came to 13 bases. CDR3 coding DNA: TGTGCCAGCAGTTACACAGGATCGGGTCAGCCCCAGCATTTT. Protein product: CASSYTGSGQPQHF.

The J gene is TRBJ2-7, the V gene TRBV7-2; possibly TRBD1 for D (5 bases). Trimming pared 2 bases from V and 3 bases from J, leaving 14 bases between. Germline V CDR1 and CDR2: SGHTA, FQGNSA. The CDR3 runs to 15 residues. CDR3 nucleotides: TGTGCCAGCAGCTTAAGGCAGGGCCCCTACTACGAGCAGTACTTC. Translating it yields CASSLRQGPYYEQYF.

This chain links TRBV14 with TRBJ2-2, with TRBD1 matching 8 bases. Trimming cost V 4 bases and J 3 bases; bases outside gene matches: 13. This CDR3 contains 18 residues. The germline gives CDR1 SGHDN, CDR2 FVKESK. The CDR3 is CASSPLGDRFGHTGELFF. CDR3 DNA: TGTGCCAGCAGCCCCCTCGGGGACAGGTTCGGGCACACCGGGGAGCTGTTTTTT.

This clone was detected a few times. The rearrangement links TRBV11-2 to TRBJ1-4, with D possibly being TRBD1 (5 bases). In germline, CDR1 is SGHAT, CDR2 FQNNGV. This CDR3 has 16 residues. V lost 5 bases to trimming and J lost 4 bases, with 17 bases between them. In DNA form, the CDR3 reads TGTGCCAGCAGCGGGGACTTAGCCAGGCGTAATGAAAAACTGTTTTTT. The encoded protein is CASSGDLARRNEKLFF. Drawing the rest from reference TRBV11-2 and TRBJ1-4, the complete variable domain is EAGVAQSPRYKIIEKRQSVAFWCNPISGHATLYWYQQILGQGPKLLIQFQNNGVVDDSQLPKDRFSAERLKGVDSTLKIQPAKLEDSAVYLCASSGDLARRNEKLFFGSGTQLSVL.

V is TRBV28 and J is TRBJ1-6; 9 bases agree with TRBD1. The CDR3 is 15 residues long. Unmatched junction bases numbered 8, after V lost 6 bases and J lost 8 bases. From germline, CDR1 is MDHEN and CDR2 SYDVKM. CDR3 protein: CASSSGQGNDSPLHF. CDR3 bases: TGTGCCAGCAGCTCCGGACAGGGGAATGATTCACCCCTCCACTTT. Based on the CDR3 plus reference TRBV28 and TRBJ1-6, the full variable domain is DVKVTQSSRYLVKRTGEKVFLECVQDMDHENMFWYRQDPGLGLRLIYFSYDVKMKEKGDIPEGYSVSREKKERFSLILESASTNQTSMYLCASSSGQGNDSPLHFGNGTRLTVT.

This clone occurred a few times. V is TRBV28 and J is TRBJ2-7; 7 positions agree with TRBD2. Trimming at V came to 3 bases and at J to 0 bases, leaving 11 bases not matched to a gene. The CDR3 covers 17 residues. Germline CDR1 and CDR2: MDHEN and SYDVKM. The CDR3 DNA is TGTGCCAGCAGTTTCCAGGTGGGGGGGGGACTCTCCTACGAGCAGTACTTC. Translated, it gives CASSFQVGGGLSYEQYF. Full variable domain (remainder filled in from reference TRBV28 and TRBJ2-7): DVKVTQSSRYLVKRTGEKVFLECVQDMDHENMFWYRQDPGLGLRLIYFSYDVKMKEKGDIPEGYSVSREKKERFSLILESASTNQTSMYLCASSFQVGGGLSYEQYFGPGTRLTVT.

The V call is TRBV2, the J call TRBJ1-5; 10 bases agree with TRBD1. Germline V CDR1 and CDR2: SNHLY, FYNNEI. The trim removed 7 bases at V and 2 bases at J, leaving 5 bases unmatched. This CDR3 is 15 amino acids long. The chain's CDR3 is CASNRDRGGNQPQHF. In nucleotides, the CDR3 is TGTGCCAGCAACCGGGACAGGGGTGGCAATCAGCCCCAGCATTTT.

This clone has more than one count but fewer than ten. The DNA of the CDR3 is TGTGCCAGCTCACAGGGGTTCCCCCGGGAGCTGTTTTTT. Translation: CASSQGFPRELFF. The chain uses TRBV18 and TRBJ2-2; maybe TRBD1 (5 bases). Between the trimmed V and J ends, which lost 4 bases and 9 bases, there was a span of 12 bases. CDR3 length: 13 residues. Germline values: CDR1 KGHSH, CDR2 LQKENI.

The rearrangement uses TRBV30 and TRBJ1-2; D call uncertain. CDR3 size: 16 residues. V shed 4 bases and J shed 0 bases, with 18 bases lying between them. In germline, CDR1 is GTSNPN, CDR2 SVGIG (reference sequence). The CDR3 DNA is TGTGCCTGGACTGTTGGAGCAAACGGGGCTAACTATGGCTACACCTTC. It codes for CAWTVGANGANYGYTF.

In this sample, this clone turned up a few times. This chain joins TRBV4-3 and TRBJ1-3; the D is unclear. The CDR3 loop spans 17 amino acids. CDR1 and CDR2 from the germline V gene are LGHNA and YSLEER. V was pared by 3 bases and J by 2 bases, with 17 bases between. CDR3 DNA sequence: TGCGCCAGCAGCCACGCTAGCGGGATCATGACTGGAAACACCATATATTTT. Translated: CASSHASGIMTGNTIYF.

This rearrangement joins TRBV28 to TRBJ2-2; a possible D gene is TRBD1 (7 bases). This CDR3 contains 15 residues. CDR1 is MDHEN and CDR2 is SYDVKM in the germline V gene. The germline V and J ends were trimmed by 8 bases and 2 bases, with 15 bases remaining between them. CDR3 region: CASHRQGGNTGELFF. In nucleotides, the CDR3 is TGTGCCAGCCACCGGCAGGGGGGTAACACCGGGGAGCTGTTTTTT.

This sequence joins TRBV6-1 and TRBJ2-3; TRBD2 might be the D (7 bases). V was clipped by 1 base and J by 4 bases, with 12 bases between them. The CDR3 length is 15 residues. CDR1 is MNHNS, CDR2 SASEGT, per germline. DNA of the CDR3: TGTGCCAGCAGTGAAGAAGGGGGGGCGGCAGATACGCAGTATTTT. Translating it yields CASSEEGGAADTQYF.

The V and J genes are TRBV28 and TRBJ2-5; D is possibly TRBD1 (5 bases). Looked up from germline, CDR1 is MDHEN and CDR2 is SYDVKM. This CDR3 is 10 amino acids long. Trimming pared 8 bases from V and 13 bases from J, leaving 14 bases between. CDR3 residues: CASGTGLPYF. Written as DNA, the CDR3 is TGTGCCAGCGGTACAGGTCTACCGTACTTC.

The chain couples TRBV19 to TRBJ2-5; 8 nucleotides align to TRBD2. With V trimmed by 2 bases and J by 0 bases, 5 bases remained unmatched. Germline V lookup: CDR1 LNHDA, CDR2 SQIVND (reference sequence). There are 16 residues in the CDR3. The CDR3 DNA reads TGTGCCAGTAGTATAACCAGCGGGGGATACCAAGAGACCCAGTACTTC. Translated: CASSITSGGYQETQYF.

This clone showed up just once. This sequence joins TRBV6-1 and TRBJ2-1, with 9 bases matching TRBD2. The CDR3 is 15 residues long. The germline CDR1 and CDR2 sequences are MNHNS and SASEGT. J was trimmed by 5 bases and V by 4 bases; bases with no gene match: 6. The CDR3 region has the DNA TGTGCCAGCAGTGGCCTAGCGGGAACGCACAATGAGCAGTTCTTC. This codes for CASSGLAGTHNEQFF.

This clone was detected only a few times. The rearrangement joins TRBV5-1 to TRBJ1-4; D is unresolved. Trimming took 7 bases from V and 5 from J, leaving 12 bases between them. Germline CDR1 reads SGHRS; CDR2 reads YFSETQ. This CDR3 has 13 residues. CDR3 DNA sequence: TGCGCCAGCCGAGGAATAATAAATGAAAAACTGTTTTTT. Residues: CASRGIINEKLFF.

This rearrangement joins TRBV18 to TRBJ2-1; a possible D gene is TRBD1 (6 bases). Germline V CDR1 and CDR2: KGHSH, LQKENI. The germline V and J ends were trimmed by 1 base and 10 bases, with 8 bases remaining between them. This CDR3 is 12 amino acids long. The CDR3 sequence: CASSPRTAEQFF. The CDR3 nucleotides read TGTGCCAGCTCACCACGGACAGCCGAGCAGTTCTTC.

The V call is TRBV5-1, the J call TRBJ1-1; TRBD1 agrees at 8 bases. This CDR3 comprises 19 residues. Trimming cost V 4 bases and J 10 bases; bases outside gene matches: 27. Germline CDR1 SGHRS, CDR2 YFSETQ. The CDR3 DNA reads TGCGCCAGCAGCAAATCTCTAGACAGGGGTTCGTTAAAAAGGCACGGAGCTTTCTTT. Translated: CASSKSLDRGSLKRHGAFF.

This clone was observed a handful of times. The chain recombines TRBV5-4 with TRBJ1-2, with TRBD1 matching 8 bases. CDR1 is SGHNT, CDR2 YYREEE, per germline (reference sequence). Losses at the gene ends were 4 bases for V and 4 bases for J; bases not matched to a gene: 9. The CDR3 sequence is 15 residues long. CDR3 sequence reads: CASSPAGQALYGYTF. The CDR3 DNA follows: TGTGCCAGCAGCCCGGCGGGACAGGCCCTCTATGGCTACACCTTC.

The genes are TRBV5-1 and TRBJ2-5; D unresolved. The DNA matches TRBJ2-7 better at its end, which makes the J call doubtful. CDR1 is SGHRS and CDR2 is YFSETQ in the germline V gene. The CDR3 totals 16 residues. CDR3 nucleotide sequence: TGCGCCAGCAGCCTAAGTTTCGCCTCCGACATCTCCGAGCAGTACTTC. Its translation: CASSLSFASDISEQYF.

The chain is built from TRBV19 and TRBJ1-2; D is uncertain. V was shortened by 9 bases and J by 8 bases, with 22 bases between the two germline ends. Looked up from germline, CDR1 is LNHDA and CDR2 is SQIVND (reference sequence). The CDR3 is 14 residues long. The CDR3 sequence is CASTRDPTPRGYTF. For the CDR3, the DNA is TGTGCCAGCACTCGGGATCCAACGCCCCGAGGCTACACCTTC.

The gene calls are TRBV4-3 and TRBJ1-4; unclear D gene. V lost 0 bases and J lost 14, with 16 bases in between. Germline CDR1 reads LGHNA; CDR2 reads YSLEER. The CDR3 extends over 14 amino acids. The CDR3 reads CASSQELSGFELFF. In DNA, the CDR3 is TGCGCCAGCAGCCAAGAACTCTCCGGGTTTGAGCTGTTTTTT.